The 19 T cell receptor beta chains below come from one sample, sequenced in a study of T cells after yellow fever vaccination (dated by TCRdb to between 2018 and 2021). Library method: 5' RACE. Sequenced on an Illumina HiSeq 2500. TCRdb's own reprocessing of the public reads used fastp at Q25 and MiXCR and kept productive beta chains. Every distinct CDR3 protein forms one entry, paired with its most common genes and DNA. This sample holds 600,000 to 750,000 distinct CDR3 sequences; 12% were observed only once. The ten most abundant clones make up just under 15% of the sample. The meaning of the sample's treatment or condition label: live attenuated yellow fever vaccine strain. The sequenced sample was PBMCs, obtained on the day of the yellow fever booster vaccination. Every receptor here comes from a man aged 25-40 years who received the YFV17D yellow fever vaccine.

This clonotype was seen more than once but under ten times. The V gene is TRBV12-3 or TRBV12-4, the J gene TRBJ1-5; a weak D match, TRBD1 (6 bases). Trimming pared 1 base from V and 5 bases from J, leaving 15 bases between. The length of the CDR3 is 16 residues. The DNA for the CDR3 is TGTGCCAGCAGTTTAGGTCTCAGGGGATTATATCAGCCCCAGCATTTT. Its translation: CASSLGLRGLYQPQHF.

This clonotype was detected a few times. CDR3 DNA sequence: TGCAGTGCTAGTCGTGGGATCCACGAGCAGTACTTC. Encoded protein: CSASRGIHEQYF. The chain employs TRBV20-1 and TRBJ2-7; no clear D. The CDR3 covers 12 residues. Germline lookup yields CDR1 DFQATT and CDR2 SNEGSKA (reference sequence). V was clipped by 3 bases and J by 5 bases, with 11 bases between them.

The chain carries TRBV24-1 and TRBJ2-3, with 13 bases lining up with TRBD2. This CDR3 spans 17 amino acids. Germline CDR1 and CDR2: KGHDR and SFDVKD. After removal of 5 bases from V and 0 bases from J, the junction contained 4 bases not matched to a gene. CDR3 nucleotides: TGTGCCACCAGTGTGAGACTAGCGGGAGGAAGCACAGATACGCAGTATTTT. This sequence encodes CATSVRLAGGSTDTQYF.

There are a few counts of this clonotype. V usage is TRBV5-4 and J usage is TRBJ2-1, with 9 bases that match TRBD2. This CDR3 comprises 15 residues. The germline V gene encodes CDR1 SGHNT and CDR2 YYREEE (reference sequence). J gave up 3 bases and V 6 bases, and 7 bases lay outside the gene matches. The CDR3 loop is CASTLGGRDYNEQFF. The CDR3 nucleotides are TGTGCCAGCACCCTCGGCGGGAGGGACTACAATGAGCAGTTCTTC.

The chain joins TRBV5-4 to TRBJ1-1; 8 bases map to TRBD1. Trimming took 4 bases from V and 4 from J; bases not matched to a gene: 9. Per the germline V gene, CDR1 is SGHNT and CDR2 is YYREEE (reference sequence). This CDR3 spans 15 amino acids. This chain's CDR3 is CASSLQGALGTEAFF. In DNA form, the CDR3 reads TGTGCCAGCAGCCTCCAGGGGGCGCTGGGCACTGAAGCTTTCTTT.

This clonotype has a handful of counts. The V and J genes are TRBV19 and TRBJ2-1; 9 bases map to TRBD1. The germline CDR1 and CDR2 sequences are LNHDA and SQIVND (reference sequence). V was clipped by 5 bases and J by 6 bases; unmatched bases: 5. This CDR3 has 14 amino acids. The CDR3: CASSSTDRGNEQFF. The CDR3 DNA is TGTGCCAGTAGTTCCACGGACAGGGGCAATGAGCAGTTCTTC.

The chain carries TRBV14 and TRBJ2-1, with D unclear. CDR3 size: 12 residues. The germline V and J ends were trimmed by 2 bases and 6 bases, with 5 bases remaining between them. Germline CDR1 SGHDN, CDR2 FVKESK. The CDR3 nucleotides read TGTGCCAGCAGCCAAAGCCCCAATGAGCAGTTCTTC. This translates into CASSQSPNEQFF.

The chain has TRBV20-1 and TRBJ2-7; D is possibly TRBD1 or TRBD2 (5 bases each). The ends were cut back, 1 base at V and 0 bases at J, with 13 bases in the middle. This CDR3 spans 15 amino acids. Germline assignment: CDR1 DFQATT and CDR2 SNEGSKA (reference sequence). In DNA, the CDR3 is TGCAGTGCTAGAGTGGGACGAGGAAGCTCCTACGAGCAGTACTTC. Amino acids: CSARVGRGSSYEQYF.

This clonotype was counted many times. The chain is built from TRBV9 and TRBJ2-7; 11 nucleotides align to TRBD2. The V and J ends lost 0 bases and 3 bases, in that order; junction bases with no gene match: 5. The CDR3 totals 16 residues. Germline V CDR1 and CDR2: SGDLS, YYNGEE. The CDR3 loop is CASSVGGTSGVYEQYF. DNA of the CDR3: TGTGCCAGCAGCGTAGGAGGGACTAGCGGAGTCTACGAGCAGTACTTC.

This clonotype was counted a few times. This chain connects TRBV6-2 or TRBV6-3 to TRBJ1-2; a possible D gene is TRBD1 (5 bases). Germline V gene lookup returns CDR1 MNHEY and CDR2 SVGEGT. This CDR3 spans 11 amino acids. V was trimmed by 5 bases and J by 8 bases, leaving 9 bases between them. The CDR3 loop is CASSQGGGYTF. CDR3 nucleotide sequence: TGTGCCAGCAGTCAGGGAGGCGGCTACACCTTC.

V is TRBV5-4 and J is TRBJ2-1; D unresolved. From germline, CDR1 is SGHNT and CDR2 YYREEE (reference sequence). Trimming shortened V by 1 base and J by 4 bases, and 15 bases separated the two germline ends. This CDR3 has 16 amino acids. The CDR3, as DNA: TGTGCCAGCAGCTTGAGTTTGAAGGGTGGATACAATGAGCAGTTCTTC. Translating gives CASSLSLKGGYNEQFF.

V is TRBV5-8 and J is TRBJ2-7; 7 nucleotides agree with TRBD2. The CDR3 covers 16 residues. Unmatched junction bases numbered 13, after V lost 5 bases and J lost 2 bases. Per the germline V gene, CDR1 is SGHTS and CDR2 is YDEGEE. CDR3 protein: CASSNLRERGTYEQYF. The CDR3 DNA sequence: TGTGCCAGCAGTAATCTTCGGGAGCGGGGTACCTACGAGCAGTACTTC.

This chain uses TRBV2 with TRBJ1-1; unclear D gene. The CDR3 length is 10 residues. V lost 9 bases and J lost 2, with 4 bases in between. Germline lookup yields CDR1 SNHLY and CDR2 FYNNEI. In nucleotides, the CDR3 is TGTGCCAGTGATAACACTGAAGCTTTCTTT. The encoded protein is CASDNTEAFF.

The chain is built from TRBV5-1 and TRBJ2-5, with D unresolved. Trimming left V 4 bases short and J 6 bases short, with 22 bases between. The CDR3 is 16 residues long. Per the germline V gene, CDR1 is SGHRS and CDR2 is YFSETQ. The CDR3 sequence: CASSPTSGPDGQTQYF. Here the CDR3 DNA reads TGCGCCAGCAGCCCCACCTCGGGCCCTGATGGGCAGACCCAGTACTTC.

This chain connects TRBV28 to TRBJ1-5; the D gene is possibly TRBD1 (6 bases). The V and J ends lost 10 bases and 6 bases respectively, with 16 bases between them. Per the germline V gene, CDR1 is MDHEN and CDR2 is SYDVKM. The CDR3 length is 13 residues. Here the CDR3 reads CAIAGGPSQPQHF. The CDR3 nucleotides are TGTGCCATCGCCGGGGGGCCCAGTCAGCCCCAGCATTTT.

This clonotype showed up just a few times. The chain recombines TRBV29-1 with TRBJ2-2; 10 bases are shared with TRBD2. Per the germline V gene, CDR1 is SQVTM and CDR2 is ANQGSEA. The CDR3 has 14 amino acids. The trim removed 4 bases at V and 6 bases at J, leaving 5 bases unmatched. The CDR3 nucleotides read TGCAGCGTTGGGCAGCGGGAGGGCCCCGGGGAGCTGTTTTTT. Protein sequence: CSVGQREGPGELFF.

This clonotype was recorded a few times. J is TRBJ2-7 and V is TRBV6-1; D gene uncertain. The V gene's germline CDR1 is MNHNS and CDR2 SASEGT. The CDR3 contains 14 residues. V was shortened by 6 bases and J by 6 bases, with 18 bases between the two germline ends. CDR3 protein: CASSPTPGFSEQYF. CDR3 coding DNA: TGTGCCAGCAGCCCGACTCCCGGATTCTCCGAGCAGTACTTC.

This rearrangement joins TRBV7-6 to TRBJ2-1; TRBD2 might be the D (6 bases). V was trimmed by 2 bases and J by 0 bases, leaving 11 bases between them. Germline CDR1 and CDR2: SGHVS and FNYEAQ. This CDR3 has 16 amino acids. CDR3 nucleotides: TGTGCCAGCAGCTTATTCGGGCGGGACTCCTACAATGAGCAGTTCTTC. It specifies CASSLFGRDSYNEQFF.

This clonotype was seen more than once but under ten times. The chain is built from TRBV5-1 and TRBJ2-7; D is possibly TRBD1 (7 bases). CDR1 SGHRS and CDR2 YFSETQ come from the germline V gene. V was pared by 0 bases and J by 6 bases, with 16 bases between. This CDR3 has 15 residues. CDR3 bases: TGCGCCAGCAGCTTGGAAGGGGGCGGGGAGCTCGAGCAGTACTTC. Amino acids: CASSLEGGGELEQYF.